The 14 T cell receptor beta chains listed next were all sequenced from one sample in a study of shared clonotypes between healthy human individuals. TCRdb keeps only in-frame clones here, not all; method: immunoSEQ multiplex PCR. The sample carries a few million clones, just over 90% recorded once. Sample: naive CD4+ T cells sorted from blood. Specified subset: CD45RA+ positively selected. These receptors were obtained from a man aged 18-30 years in good health.

The rearrangement joins TRBV6-4 to TRBJ2-3, with 8 positions matching TRBD2. This CDR3 is 16 amino acids long. J was trimmed by 0 bases and V by 6 bases; bases with no gene match: 8. CDR1 and CDR2 from the germline V gene are MRHNA and SNTAGT. CDR3 loop: CASRGTSGTSTDTQYF. For the CDR3, the DNA is TGTGCCAGCAGGGGCACTAGCGGCACTAGCACAGATACGCAGTATTTT.

The chain couples TRBV5-1 to TRBJ2-3, with a tentative D call TRBD2 (7 bases). CDR1 and CDR2 (germline): SGHRS, YFSETQ. Trimming pared 3 bases from V and 4 bases from J, leaving 15 bases between. The CDR3 runs 15 residues. CDR3 in amino acids: CASSSLGGQADTQYF. The CDR3 region has the DNA TGCGCCAGCAGCTCCTTGGGGGGGCAGGCAGATACGCAGTATTTT.

The chain uses TRBV30 and TRBJ2-2, with unresolved D. The CDR3 is 14 residues long. Germline V gene data show CDR1 as GTSNPN and CDR2 as SVGIG (reference sequence). Trimming removed 0 bases from V and 4 bases from J, with 9 bases in between. This chain's CDR3 is CAWSVYRSTGELFF. The CDR3 DNA reads TGTGCCTGGAGTGTGTATCGGTCCACCGGGGAGCTGTTTTTT.

The chain combines TRBV11-2 with TRBJ2-7, with 7 bases that match TRBD2. The length of the CDR3 is 13 residues. Germline V gene sequence: CDR1 SGHAT, CDR2 FQNNGV. V dropped 2 bases and J dropped 6; count of bases not matched to a gene: 4. CDR3 region: CASSLKREGEQYF. CDR3 nucleotide sequence: TGTGCCAGCAGCTTAAAGCGGGAAGGCGAGCAGTACTTC.

V is TRBV2 and J is TRBJ1-6; maybe TRBD1 (5 bases). Trimming removed 6 bases at V and 4 bases at J, with 13 bases between. The CDR3 sequence is 15 residues long. Per germline, CDR1 SNHLY and CDR2 FYNNEI. The chain's CDR3 is CASRFGDRYNSPLHF. CDR3 DNA: TGTGCCAGCAGGTTTGGGGACCGGTATAATTCACCCCTCCACTTT.

The genes are TRBV30 and TRBJ2-5; D may be TRBD1 or TRBD2 (5 bases each). The J call could be wrong; TRBJ2-7 is a better fit for the DNA end. Germline assignment: CDR1 GTSNPN and CDR2 SVGIG (reference sequence). The CDR3 contains 15 residues. CDR3 bases: TGTGCCTGGAGGTCCTTAAAGGGACGGCAAAACGAGCAGTACTTC. Translating gives CAWRSLKGRQNEQYF.

The gene calls are TRBV28 and TRBJ2-7, with D perhaps matching TRBD2 (5 bases). This CDR3 region has 14 residues. Germline CDR1 is MDHEN and CDR2 is SYDVKM. Deletions cut 6 bases from V and 5 bases from J, with 17 bases between. CDR3 in DNA: TGTGCCAGCAGCCTGGCACGGGGTGTGGACGAGCAGTACTTC. Residues: CASSLARGVDEQYF.

This clone has just a few counts. V is TRBV6-1 and J is TRBJ1-1; D gene ambiguous. Germline V gene data show CDR1 as MNHNS and CDR2 as SASEGT. The V end lost 5 bases, the J end lost 5 bases, and 15 bases lay between the germline ends. The CDR3 has 14 residues. The DNA for the CDR3 is TGTGCCAGCAGTCCAAGGACCTCGGGGACTGAAGCTTTCTTT. Encoded protein: CASSPRTSGTEAFF.

The rearrangement links TRBV10-3 to TRBJ1-1; D uncertain. The V gene lost 3 bases and the J gene lost 1 base, with 12 bases spanning the gap. Per germline, CDR1 ENHRY and CDR2 SYGVKD. The CDR3 runs 15 residues. The DNA for the CDR3 is TGTGCCATCAGTGAAGGACTGTTCCCGAACACTGAAGCTTTCTTT. Protein: CAISEGLFPNTEAFF.

V gene TRBV5-3 combines with J gene TRBJ2-1, with D possibly being TRBD2 (5 bases). TRBV5-3 is assigned to the ORF class and has an uncertain function. The germline V and J ends were trimmed by 1 base and 2 bases, with 13 bases remaining between them. This CDR3 comprises 16 residues. The CDR3 sequence is CARSLLGLCPYNEQFF. The DNA for the CDR3 is TGTGCCAGAAGCTTGCTAGGACTCTGCCCCTACAATGAGCAGTTCTTC.

Worth noting for this clone: At one boundary the junction diverges from the germline segment, which might be a read error. The V and J genes are TRBV20-1 and TRBJ2-7; D gene unclear. CDR1 and CDR2 from the germline V gene are DFQATT and SNEGSKA (reference sequence). The CDR3 runs 11 residues. CDR3 bases: TGCAGTGCGTCAGACTCTCCTTCCGTAGCCTTC. Its protein product is CSASDSPSVAF.

In its sample, this clone was seen once. The CDR3 here is CASSIRRGPYNEQFF. CDR3 bases: TGTGCCAGTAGTATAAGGAGGGGACCATACAATGAGCAGTTCTTC. The chain joins TRBV19 to TRBJ2-1, with a weak D call TRBD2 (6 bases). V lost 2 bases to trimming and J lost 4 bases, with 12 bases between them. CDR3 length equals 15 residues. Germline V gene sequence: CDR1 LNHDA, CDR2 SQIVND (reference sequence).

The chain joins TRBV6-6 to TRBJ1-5; the match to TRBD1 covers 7 bases. CDR3 length: 14 amino acids. Germline V gene lookup returns CDR1 MNHNY and CDR2 SVGAGI (reference sequence). After removal of 6 bases from V and 4 bases from J, the junction contained 6 bases not matched to a gene. CDR3 nucleotides: TGTGCCAGCAGCTGGACAGGAGAAAATCAGCCCCAGCATTTT. This codes for CASSWTGENQPQHF.

The V and J genes are TRBV28 and TRBJ1-2, with D hard to call. The V gene's germline CDR1 is MDHEN and CDR2 SYDVKM. V lost 3 bases and J 8 bases, leaving 10 bases between the germline ends. The CDR3 is made up of 12 amino acids. The CDR3 spells CASSLAGVGYTF. The CDR3 DNA is TGTGCCAGCAGTTTGGCCGGGGTCGGCTACACCTTC.